A single sample is the source of the 5 T cell receptor beta chains below, sequenced in a study of cytotoxic CD8 clonotypes in ibrutinib-treated CLL. Generated by immunoSEQ multiplex PCR, the TCRdb table keeps only in-frame clones and is missing some. This sample has approximately 340,000 clones, with roughly 67% found just once. The sample here was PBMCs, taken after 36 months of ibrutinib treatment. The receptors shown here come from a human donor with chronic lymphocytic leukemia.

The chain combines TRBV27 with TRBJ2-5, with D hard to call. Trimming took off 2 bases at V and 7 bases at J, with 20 bases between the two ends. This CDR3 is built from 16 residues. Germline V gene data show CDR1 as MNHEY and CDR2 as SMNVEV (reference sequence). CDR3 protein: CASSLRLAYSEVTQYF. CDR3 coding DNA: TGTGCCAGCAGTTTAAGGTTGGCTTATTCTGAGGTGACCCAGTACTTC.

The genes are TRBV11-2 and TRBJ1-4; D uncertain. The ends were cut back, 4 bases at V and 0 bases at J, with 6 bases in the middle. CDR1 and CDR2 (germline): SGHAT, FQNNGV. CDR3 size: 14 residues. For the CDR3, the DNA is TGTGCCAGCAGCTCAATAGCAACTAATGAAAAACTGTTTTTT. The encoded protein is CASSSIATNEKLFF.

The chain couples TRBV19 to TRBJ1-1; possibly TRBD1 for D (5 bases). The germline V gene has CDR1 LNHDA and CDR2 SQIVND (reference sequence). Trimming took 4 bases from V and 5 from J, leaving 11 bases between them. This CDR3 comprises 13 residues. The CDR3 DNA follows: TGTGCCAGTAGTACCTGGGAGGGGACTGAAGCTTTCTTT. This sequence encodes CASSTWEGTEAFF. The whole variable domain, remainder taken from reference TRBV19 and TRBJ1-1, is DGGITQSPKYLFRKEGQNVTLSCEQNLNHDAMYWYRQDPGQGLRLIYYSQIVNDFQKGDIAEGYSVSREKKESFPLTVTSAQKNPTAFYLCASSTWEGTEAFFGQGTRLTVV.

The chain links TRBV5-1 to TRBJ1-5; possibly TRBD1 for D (5 bases). Germline V gene sequence: CDR1 SGHRS, CDR2 YFSETQ. The CDR3 runs to 12 residues. Trimming pared 7 bases from V and 8 bases from J, leaving 13 bases between. The CDR3 bases are TGCGCCAGCGGACCGGGGGTAAAGCCCCAGCATTTT. It translates to CASGPGVKPQHF.

The V gene is TRBV29-1, the J gene TRBJ2-2; D is possibly TRBD1 or TRBD2 (5 bases each). Germline CDR1 reads SQVTM; CDR2 reads ANQGSEA. The CDR3 sequence is 18 residues long. Trimming pared 4 bases from V and 0 bases from J, leaving 21 bases between. For the CDR3, the DNA is TGCAGCGTTGGCTCCCTGCCAGGGACCCTGCCGAACACCGGGGAGCTGTTTTTT. Encoded protein: CSVGSLPGTLPNTGELFF.